Here is one T cell receptor beta chain with its context. The antigen is unknown. Every bit of the isolated RNA underwent reverse transcription, so sequencing read expressed TCRB transcripts. Sequencing was performed with immunoSEQ multiplex PCR; in TCRdb, only in-frame clones are kept and a portion is missing. This sample has around 280,000 clones, with 15% found just once. Central memory, naive, regulatory and stem cell-like memory CD4+ cells were sorted by CD45RO/CCR7/CD25/CD127/CD95/CD27. This sample is drawn from a study of beta chain features in type 1 diabetes. Study results and limitations: Cells with high TCR expression could be over-represented by cDNA sequencing. Short templates might get an advantage during PCR, and this would be equal in patients and controls. A moderate, significant TCRB CDR3 shortening appeared in type 1 diabetes across four CD4+ subsets.

The sequence came from a man aged 18 to 35 with type 1 diabetes. Sequences were obtained from naive CD4+ T cells from blood.

The CDR3 nucleotides read TGCGCCAGCAGCTCCTCTCCACTAGCGGGGGGATCCAATGAGCAGTTCTTC. This encodes CASSSSPLAGGSNEQFF. The rearrangement joins TRBV5-1 to TRBJ2-1, with TRBD2 identical over 12 bases. This CDR3 has 17 residues. CDR1 is SGHRS and CDR2 is YFSETQ in the germline V gene. Trimming took 3 bases from V and 6 from J; bases not matched to a gene: 10.